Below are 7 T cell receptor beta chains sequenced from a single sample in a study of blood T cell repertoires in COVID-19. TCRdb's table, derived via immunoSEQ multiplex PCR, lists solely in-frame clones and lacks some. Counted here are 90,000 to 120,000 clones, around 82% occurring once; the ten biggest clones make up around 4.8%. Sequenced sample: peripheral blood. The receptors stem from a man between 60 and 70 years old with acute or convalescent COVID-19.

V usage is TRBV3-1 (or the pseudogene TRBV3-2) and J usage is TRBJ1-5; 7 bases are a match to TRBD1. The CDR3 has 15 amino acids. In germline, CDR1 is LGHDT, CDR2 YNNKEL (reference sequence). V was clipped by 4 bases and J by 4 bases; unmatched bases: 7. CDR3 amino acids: CASSLTGTENQPQHF. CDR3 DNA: TGTGCCAGCAGCCTCACCGGGACAGAAAATCAGCCCCAGCATTTT.

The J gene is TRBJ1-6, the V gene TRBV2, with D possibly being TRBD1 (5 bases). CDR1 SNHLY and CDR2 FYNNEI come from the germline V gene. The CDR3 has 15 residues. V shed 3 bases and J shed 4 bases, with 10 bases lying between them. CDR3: CASSESQGYNSPLHF. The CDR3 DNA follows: TGTGCCAGCAGTGAGTCCCAGGGTTATAATTCACCCCTCCACTTT.

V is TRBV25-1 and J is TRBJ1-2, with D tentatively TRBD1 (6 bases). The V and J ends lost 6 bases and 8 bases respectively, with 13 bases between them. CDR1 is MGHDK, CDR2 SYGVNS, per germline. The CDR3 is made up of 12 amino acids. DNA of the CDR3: TGTGCCAGCAGCCGCTCGAGGGGGGGCTACACCTTC. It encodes CASSRSRGGYTF.

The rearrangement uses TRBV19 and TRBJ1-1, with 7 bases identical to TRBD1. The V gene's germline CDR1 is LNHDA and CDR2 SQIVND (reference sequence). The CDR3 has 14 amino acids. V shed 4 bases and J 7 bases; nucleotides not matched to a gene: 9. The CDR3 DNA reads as TGTGCCAGTAGTACCTACCAGGGGGAAGGTGAAGCTTTCTTT. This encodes CASSTYQGEGEAFF.

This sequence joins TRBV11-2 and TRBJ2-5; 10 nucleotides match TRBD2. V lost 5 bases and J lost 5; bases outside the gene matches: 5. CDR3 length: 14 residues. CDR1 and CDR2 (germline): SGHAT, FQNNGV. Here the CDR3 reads CASSSSGGRETQYF. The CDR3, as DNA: TGTGCCAGCAGCAGTAGCGGGGGGCGGGAGACCCAGTACTTC.

CDR3 sequence: CASSILKETQYF. The CDR3 DNA sequence: TGTGCCAGCAGCATCCTTAAAGAGACCCAGTACTTC. The chain has TRBV3-1 (or the pseudogene TRBV3-2) and TRBJ2-5; D is undetermined. The CDR3 is made up of 12 amino acids. Trimming left V 5 bases short and J 3 bases short, with 7 bases between. Germline V gene sequence: CDR1 LGHDT, CDR2 YNNKEL (reference sequence).

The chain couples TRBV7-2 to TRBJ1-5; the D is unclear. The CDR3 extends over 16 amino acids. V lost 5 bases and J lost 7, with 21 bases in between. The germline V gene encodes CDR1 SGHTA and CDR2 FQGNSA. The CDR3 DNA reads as TGTGCCAGCAGCCTGAGTAGCGGGGTCCTGTTACAGCCCCAGCATTTT. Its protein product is CASSLSSGVLLQPQHF.